The 18 T cell receptor beta chains in this list originate from one sample, sequenced in a study of Ad26.COV2.S vaccination and SARS-CoV-2 variants. Treatment reported: roughly 18 received Ad26.COV2.S at low or high dose, single or two shots; 5 received placebo; per-sample allocation not given. Day 63 after the first injection of vaccine or placebo was the sampling time. Method: immunoSEQ multiplex PCR; TCRdb's copy keeps in-frame clones and lacks some. The data contain about 400,000 clones, around nine tenths of them seen just once; the ten biggest clones take up 3.5%. Sample: peripheral blood, taken in a trial of Ad26.COV2.S vaccine versus placebo. Receptor source: a person between 18 and 60 years old who received the Ad26.COV2.S COVID-19 vaccine or a placebo.

The chain couples TRBV5-1 to TRBJ2-2; 8 bases match TRBD2. This CDR3 has 18 residues. Germline loops: CDR1 SGHRS, CDR2 YFSETQ. After removal of 4 bases from V and 0 bases from J, the junction contained 11 bases not matched to a gene. Here the CDR3 DNA reads TGCGCCAGCAGCCCAATGGGTGGCGGGGGGACGAACACCGGGGAGCTGTTTTTT. It encodes CASSPMGGGGTNTGELFF.

The genes are TRBV24-1 and TRBJ1-4; no clear D gene. The CDR3 loop spans 12 amino acids. Germline V gene data show CDR1 as KGHDR and CDR2 as SFDVKD. The ends were cut back, 9 bases at V and 4 bases at J, with 8 bases in the middle. The CDR3 coding sequence is TGTGCCACCCCCACGGGTAATGAAAAACTGTTTTTT. This gives the protein CATPTGNEKLFF.

The J gene is TRBJ2-3, the V gene TRBV25-1; TRBD2 might be the D (7 bases). The V gene lost 2 bases and the J gene lost 8 bases, with 11 bases spanning the gap. Germline V CDR1 and CDR2: MGHDK, SYGVNS. The CDR3 spans 13 residues. CDR3 amino acids: CASSEHREGTQYF. The CDR3 DNA follows: TGTGCCAGCAGTGAACACAGGGAGGGTACGCAGTATTTT.

This clone was counted between two and nine times. The chain has TRBV19 and TRBJ1-5; D is possibly TRBD1 (5 bases). Trimming took off 5 bases at V and 7 bases at J, with 12 bases between the two ends. Germline loops: CDR1 LNHDA, CDR2 SQIVND (reference sequence). The CDR3 length is 13 residues. CDR3 coding DNA: TGTGCCAGTAGTCCAGGGTGGGGACAGCCCCAGCATTTT. It yields the protein CASSPGWGQPQHF.

There are a few counts of this clone. V is TRBV28 and J is TRBJ2-5; 7 bases are shared with TRBD1. The germline gives CDR1 MDHEN, CDR2 SYDVKM. This CDR3 has 13 amino acids. J lost 6 bases, V lost 2 bases, and 3 bases had no gene match. CDR3 loop: CASSLKGAQTQYF. The CDR3 nucleotides are TGTGCCAGCAGTTTAAAGGGGGCTCAGACCCAGTACTTC.

This chain links TRBV2 with TRBJ1-1; the D is unclear. The CDR3 length is 11 residues. V was shortened by 6 bases and J by 6 bases, with 8 bases between the two germline ends. Germline V CDR1 and CDR2: SNHLY, FYNNEI. CDR3 region: CASSLRSEAFF. The CDR3 coding sequence is TGTGCCAGCAGCTTGAGATCTGAAGCTTTCTTT.

V and J are TRBV7-2 and TRBJ2-7, with 7 bases matching TRBD2. Trimming took 1 base from V and 3 from J; bases not matched to a gene: 6. The CDR3 has 15 residues. Germline loops: CDR1 SGHTA, CDR2 FQGNSA. The CDR3 loop is CASSLDGGTYYEQYF. Here the CDR3 DNA reads TGTGCCAGCAGCTTAGACGGGGGGACGTACTACGAGCAGTACTTC.

The chain couples TRBV30 to TRBJ2-1, with 11 bases fitting TRBD1. The CDR3 has 18 residues. The trim removed 1 base at V and 0 bases at J, leaving 8 bases unmatched. Per germline, CDR1 GTSNPN and CDR2 SVGIG (reference sequence). CDR3 coding DNA: TGTGCCTGGAGTGCTCCCCGGGACAGGGGGGGCTCCTACAATGAGCAGTTCTTC. It is translated as CAWSAPRDRGGSYNEQFF.

The chain joins TRBV5-1 to TRBJ2-5; 8 bases fit TRBD2. The CDR3 covers 15 residues. Losses at the gene ends were 5 bases for V and 4 bases for J; bases not matched to a gene: 10. The germline V gene encodes CDR1 SGHRS and CDR2 YFSETQ. CDR3 protein: CASSRSGGNGETQYF. The CDR3 nucleotides are TGCGCCAGCAGTCGGAGCGGGGGAAACGGAGAGACCCAGTACTTC.

In the case of this clone: The junction differs from germline at one of its ends, possibly a read error. The chain joins TRBV7-8 to TRBJ2-1; the match to TRBD1 covers 9 bases. The length of the CDR3 is 14 residues. CDR1 and CDR2 (germline): SGHVS, FQNEAQ. CDR3 amino acids: CASSQDTGTGSQVF. CDR3 in DNA: TGTGCCAGCAGCCAAGATACCGGGACAGGGAGTCAGGTCTTC.

This clone was found once. The chain has TRBV2 and TRBJ2-7; D gene uncertain. With 5 bases removed from V and 5 bases from J, the gap between germline ends came to 10 bases. The length of the CDR3 is 12 residues. Looked up from germline, CDR1 is SNHLY and CDR2 is FYNNEI. The CDR3 bases are TGTGCCAGCAGTCGATTAAACCACGAGCAGTACTTC. Amino acids: CASSRLNHEQYF.

The rearrangement links TRBV11-3 to TRBJ2-7, with unresolved D. The CDR3 length is 14 residues. Germline CDR1 is SGHNT and CDR2 is YENEEA. The V end was cut by 5 bases, the J end by 0 bases, with 11 bases between. CDR3 coding DNA: TGTGCCAGCAGCCCAGTCCACGGCTCCTACGAGCAGTACTTC. This sequence encodes CASSPVHGSYEQYF.

The chain couples TRBV12-3 or TRBV12-4 to TRBJ1-2, with D uncertain. Trimming shortened V by 6 bases and J by 6 bases, and 11 bases separated the two germline ends. The CDR3 length is 12 residues. CDR3 residues: CASSSGSDGYTF. The CDR3 DNA sequence: TGTGCCAGCAGCAGCGGGTCTGATGGCTACACCTTC.

This chain uses TRBV29-1 with TRBJ2-7, with D possibly being TRBD2 (5 bases). The germline gives CDR1 SQVTM, CDR2 ANQGSEA. This CDR3 has 13 residues. Trimming took 7 bases from V and 3 from J, leaving 16 bases between them. CDR3 protein: CSARSGSDYEQYF. CDR3 in DNA: TGCAGCGCTCGGTCGGGGTCAGACTACGAGCAGTACTTC.

The chain couples TRBV19 to TRBJ2-1, with 8 bases identical to TRBD1. Germline-derived CDR1 and CDR2 are LNHDA and SQIVND (reference sequence). The CDR3 has 14 amino acids. Trimming took 5 bases from V and 9 from J; bases not matched to a gene: 9. The CDR3 loop is CASSSSGQGGEQFF. In DNA form, the CDR3 reads TGTGCCAGTAGTTCAAGCGGACAGGGCGGTGAGCAGTTCTTC.

The sample holds one count of this clone. The rearrangement links TRBV6-6 to TRBJ1-4; 8 positions match TRBD1. J gave up 12 bases and V 6 bases, and 6 bases lay outside the gene matches. The CDR3 is 12 amino acids. CDR1 is MNHNY and CDR2 is SVGAGI in the germline V gene (reference sequence). The CDR3 spells CASSPTGAELFF. Written as DNA, the CDR3 is TGTGCCAGCAGCCCGACAGGGGCGGAACTGTTTTTT.

CDR3 loop: CASRSYRTVYQETQYF. The CDR3 region has the DNA TGTGCAAGTCGCTCATATCGGACGGTGTACCAAGAGACCCAGTACTTC. The chain links TRBV12-2 to TRBJ2-5. TRBV12-2 is tagged as a pseudogene. This CDR3 region has 16 residues.

The chain combines TRBV6-5 with TRBJ1-4, with D possibly TRBD1 on 6 matching bases. There are 15 residues in the CDR3. V was clipped by 0 bases and J by 8 bases, with 13 bases between them. From germline, CDR1 is MNHEY and CDR2 SVGAGI. The chain's CDR3 is CASSYSTGAREKLFF. The CDR3 bases are TGTGCCAGCAGTTACTCTACGGGGGCTCGGGAAAAACTGTTTTTT.